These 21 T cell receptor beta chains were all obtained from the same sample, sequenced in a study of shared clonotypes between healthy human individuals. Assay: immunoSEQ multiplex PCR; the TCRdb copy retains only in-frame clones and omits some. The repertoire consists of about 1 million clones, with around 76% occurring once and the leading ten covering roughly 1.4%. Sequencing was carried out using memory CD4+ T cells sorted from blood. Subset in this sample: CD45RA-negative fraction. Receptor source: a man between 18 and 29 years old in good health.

The DNA for the CDR3 is TGTGCCAGCAGGCGACAGGGCGAAGAGACCCAGTACTTC. As protein: CASRRQGEETQYF. The V and J genes are TRBV27 and TRBJ2-5; 7 positions agree with TRBD1. Germline V CDR1 and CDR2: MNHEY, SMNVEV (reference sequence). V was clipped by 6 bases and J by 3 bases; unmatched bases: 4. The CDR3 spans 13 residues.

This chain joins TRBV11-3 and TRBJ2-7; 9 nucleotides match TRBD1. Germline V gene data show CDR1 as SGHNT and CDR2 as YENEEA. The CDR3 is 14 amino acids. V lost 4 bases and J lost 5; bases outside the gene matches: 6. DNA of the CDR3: TGTGCCAGCAGCTCGGGACAGGGAATCAACGAGCAGTACTTC. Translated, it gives CASSSGQGINEQYF.

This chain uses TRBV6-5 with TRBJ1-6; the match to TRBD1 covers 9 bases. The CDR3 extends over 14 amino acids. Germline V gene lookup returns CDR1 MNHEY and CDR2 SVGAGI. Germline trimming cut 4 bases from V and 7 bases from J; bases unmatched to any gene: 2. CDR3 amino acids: CASSWDRENSPLHF. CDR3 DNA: TGTGCCAGCAGTTGGGACAGGGAAAATTCACCCCTCCACTTT.

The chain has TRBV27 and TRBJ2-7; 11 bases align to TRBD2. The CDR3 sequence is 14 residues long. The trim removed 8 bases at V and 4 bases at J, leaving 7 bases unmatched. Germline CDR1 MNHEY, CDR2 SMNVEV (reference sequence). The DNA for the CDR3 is TGTGCCAGCGGACTTAGCGGGGGGGTTTACGAGCAGTACTTC. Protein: CASGLSGGVYEQYF.

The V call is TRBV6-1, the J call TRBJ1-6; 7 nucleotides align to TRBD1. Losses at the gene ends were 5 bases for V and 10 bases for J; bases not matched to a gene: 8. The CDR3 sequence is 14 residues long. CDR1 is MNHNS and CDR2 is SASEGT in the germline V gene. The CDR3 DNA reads TGTGCCAGCAGTACGGGACAGCTAATGTCACCCCTCCACTTT. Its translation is CASSTGQLMSPLHF.

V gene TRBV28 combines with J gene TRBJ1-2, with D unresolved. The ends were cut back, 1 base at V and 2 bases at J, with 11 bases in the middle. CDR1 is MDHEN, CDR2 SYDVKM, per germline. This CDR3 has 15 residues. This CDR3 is CASSLSMPANYGYTF. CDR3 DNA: TGTGCCAGCAGTTTATCGATGCCGGCGAACTATGGCTACACCTTC.

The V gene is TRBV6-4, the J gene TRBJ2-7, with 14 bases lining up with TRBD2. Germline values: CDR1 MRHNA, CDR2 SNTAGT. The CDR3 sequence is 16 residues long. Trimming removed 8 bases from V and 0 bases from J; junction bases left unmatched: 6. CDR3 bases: TGTGCCAGCGGACTAGCGGGAGGACAAAGCTCCTACGAGCAGTACTTC. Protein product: CASGLAGGQSSYEQYF.

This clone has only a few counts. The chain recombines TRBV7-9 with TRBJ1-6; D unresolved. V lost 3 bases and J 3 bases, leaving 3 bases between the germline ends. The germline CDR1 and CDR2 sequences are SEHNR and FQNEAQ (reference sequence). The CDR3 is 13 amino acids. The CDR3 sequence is CASSLNYNSPLHF. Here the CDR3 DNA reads TGTGCCAGCAGCTTGAACTATAATTCACCCCTCCACTTT.

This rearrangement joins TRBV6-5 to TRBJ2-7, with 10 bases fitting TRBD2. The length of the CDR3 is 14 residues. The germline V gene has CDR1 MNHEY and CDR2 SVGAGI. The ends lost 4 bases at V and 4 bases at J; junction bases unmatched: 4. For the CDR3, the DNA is TGTGCCAGCAGTTGGAGCGGGGGGGGTTACGAGCAGTACTTC. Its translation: CASSWSGGGYEQYF.

The CDR3 sequence is CSVGQSSGANVLTF. CDR3 in DNA: TGCAGCGTGGGACAGAGCTCTGGGGCCAACGTCCTGACTTTC. The gene calls are TRBV29-1 and TRBJ2-6; 7 bases line up with TRBD1. The CDR3 covers 14 residues. The V gene end was trimmed by 6 bases and the J gene end by 0 bases; junction bases not matched to a gene: 2. Per the germline V gene, CDR1 is SQVTM and CDR2 is ANQGSEA. Filled out from reference TRBV29-1 and TRBJ2-6, the complete variable domain reads SAVISQKPSRDICQRGTSLTIQCQVDSQVTMMFWYRQQPGQSLTLIATANQGSEATYESGFVIDKFPISRPNLTFSTLTVSNMSPEDSSIYLCSVGQSSGANVLTFGAGSRLTVL.

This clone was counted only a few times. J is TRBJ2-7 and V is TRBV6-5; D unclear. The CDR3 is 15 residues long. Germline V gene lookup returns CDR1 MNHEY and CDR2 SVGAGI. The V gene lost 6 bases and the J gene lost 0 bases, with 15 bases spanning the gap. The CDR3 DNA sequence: TGTGCCAGCAGAACTGCGCCCGGGCCCTCCTACGAGCAGTACTTC. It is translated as CASRTAPGPSYEQYF.

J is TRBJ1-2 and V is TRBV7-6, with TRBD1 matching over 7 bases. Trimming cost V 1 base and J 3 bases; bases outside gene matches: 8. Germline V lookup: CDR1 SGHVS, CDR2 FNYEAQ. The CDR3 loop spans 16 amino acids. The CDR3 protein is CASSLVSGQRHYGYTF. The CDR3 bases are TGTGCCAGCAGCTTAGTATCGGGACAGCGCCACTATGGCTACACCTTC.

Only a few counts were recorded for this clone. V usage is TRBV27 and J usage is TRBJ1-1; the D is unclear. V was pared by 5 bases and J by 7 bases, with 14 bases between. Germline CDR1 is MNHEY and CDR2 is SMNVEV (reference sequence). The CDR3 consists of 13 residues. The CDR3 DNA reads TGTGCCAGCAGTGCCGGAAGTCCGATTGAAGCTTTCTTT. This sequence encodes CASSAGSPIEAFF.

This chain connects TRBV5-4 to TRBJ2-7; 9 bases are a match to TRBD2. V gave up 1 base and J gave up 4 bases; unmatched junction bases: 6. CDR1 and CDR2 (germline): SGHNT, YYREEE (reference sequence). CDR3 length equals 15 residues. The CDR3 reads CASSLRAGGLYEQYF. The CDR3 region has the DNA TGTGCCAGCAGCTTGCGGGCGGGAGGGCTTTACGAGCAGTACTTC.

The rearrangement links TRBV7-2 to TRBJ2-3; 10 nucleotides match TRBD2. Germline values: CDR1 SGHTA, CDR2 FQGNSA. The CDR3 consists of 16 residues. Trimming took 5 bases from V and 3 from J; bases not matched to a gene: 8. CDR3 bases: TGTGCCAGCAGCACTCGGGCTAGCGGGAGAACAGATACGCAGTATTTT. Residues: CASSTRASGRTDTQYF.

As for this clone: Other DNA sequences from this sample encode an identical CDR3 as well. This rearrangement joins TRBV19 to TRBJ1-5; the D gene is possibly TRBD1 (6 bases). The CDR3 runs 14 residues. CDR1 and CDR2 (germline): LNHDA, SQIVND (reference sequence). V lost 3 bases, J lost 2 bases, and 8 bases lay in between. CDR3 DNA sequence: TGTGCCAGTAGTATTGCAGGGGGCAATCAGCCCCAGCATTTT. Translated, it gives CASSIAGGNQPQHF.

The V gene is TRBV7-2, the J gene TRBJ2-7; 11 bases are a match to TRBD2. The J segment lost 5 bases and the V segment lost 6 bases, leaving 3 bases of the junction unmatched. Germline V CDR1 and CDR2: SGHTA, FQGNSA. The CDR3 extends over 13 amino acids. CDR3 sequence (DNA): TGTGCCAGCAGGATAGCGGGAGGGAACGAGCAGTACTTC. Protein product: CASRIAGGNEQYF.

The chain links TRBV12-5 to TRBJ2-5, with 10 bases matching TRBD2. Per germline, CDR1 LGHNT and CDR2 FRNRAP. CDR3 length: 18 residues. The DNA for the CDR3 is TGTGCGGAGGGACGAGGGCGGACCGGGACTAGCGCAGGGGAGGCCCAGTACTTC. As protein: CAEGRGRTGTSAGEAQYF.

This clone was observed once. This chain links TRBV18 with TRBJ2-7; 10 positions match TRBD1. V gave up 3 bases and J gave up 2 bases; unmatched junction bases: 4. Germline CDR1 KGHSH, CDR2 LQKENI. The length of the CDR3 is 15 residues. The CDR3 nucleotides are TGTGCCAGCTCACCCGGGACAGGGGAAGCCTACGAGCAGTACTTC. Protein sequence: CASSPGTGEAYEQYF.

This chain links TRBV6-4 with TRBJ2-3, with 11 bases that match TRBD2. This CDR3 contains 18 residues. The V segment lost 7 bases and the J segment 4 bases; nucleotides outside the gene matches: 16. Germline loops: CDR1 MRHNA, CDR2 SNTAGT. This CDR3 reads CASNGPPPTSGNSDTQYF. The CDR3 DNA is TGTGCCAGCAATGGTCCGCCCCCGACTAGCGGGAACTCAGATACGCAGTATTTT.

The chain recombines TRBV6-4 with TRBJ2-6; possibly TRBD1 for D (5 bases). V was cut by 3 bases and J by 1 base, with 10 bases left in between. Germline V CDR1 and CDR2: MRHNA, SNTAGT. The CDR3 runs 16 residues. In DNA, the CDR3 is TGTGCCAGCAGTGATCAGGGTTTATCTGGGGCCAACGTCCTGACTTTC. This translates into CASSDQGLSGANVLTF.